Each of the 9 T cell receptor beta chains below was sequenced from the same sample in a study of blood T cells in healthy people across ages. Primed by a sample-barcoded 5' primer and a J-beta primer mix, a second PCR proceeded for about 7 to 11 cycles. A single record per CDR3 protein comes from TCRdb applying MiXCR to the 5' RACE reads. This table has roughly 500,000 distinct CDR3 sequences, nearly 25% appearing once. This sample was also put to use in a study of T cells of mothers and their children.

The specimen was blood. These receptor sequences come from a boy aged 5-17 years in good health.

The CDR3 spells CSAAAGPQNQPQHF. The CDR3, as DNA: TGCAGTGCTGCGGCCGGGCCACAGAATCAGCCCCAGCATTTT. The chain combines TRBV20-1 with TRBJ1-5; D unresolved. The CDR3 consists of 14 residues. The germline CDR1 and CDR2 sequences are DFQATT and SNEGSKA (reference sequence). The germline V and J ends were trimmed by 5 bases and 4 bases, with 15 bases remaining between them.

This chain joins TRBV7-9 and TRBJ1-2, with 8 positions matching TRBD1. Germline V CDR1 and CDR2: SEHNR, FQNEAQ (reference sequence). V shed 4 bases and J 6 bases; nucleotides not matched to a gene: 7. This CDR3 comprises 14 residues. The CDR3 here is CASSWAGGWDGYTF. The CDR3 region has the DNA TGTGCCAGCAGCTGGGCAGGGGGCTGGGATGGCTACACCTTC.

The rearrangement joins TRBV12-3 or TRBV12-4 to TRBJ2-1; 7 bases match TRBD2. The V gene end was trimmed by 6 bases and the J gene end by 5 bases; junction bases not matched to a gene: 10. CDR3 length: 15 amino acids. Written as DNA, the CDR3 is TGTGCCAGCAGCTACTTTAGCGGGCAGAACAATGAGCAGTTCTTC. Its protein product is CASSYFSGQNNEQFF.

Ten or more counts support this clonotype. This chain joins TRBV7-3 and TRBJ2-7; TRBD1 aligns across 7 bases. Unmatched junction bases numbered 3, after V lost 1 base and J lost 3 bases. Germline CDR1 reads SGHTA; CDR2 reads FQGTGA. This CDR3 has 14 amino acids. CDR3 bases: TGTGCCAGCAGCTTAAGTACAGGGGACTACGAGCAGTACTTC. Translation: CASSLSTGDYEQYF.

The rearrangement uses TRBV20-1 and TRBJ2-5; a weak D match, TRBD2 (5 bases). V dropped 3 bases and J dropped 0 bases, with 14 bases sitting between them. Germline values: CDR1 DFQATT, CDR2 SNEGSKA (reference sequence). The CDR3 has 15 residues. The CDR3 DNA reads as TGCAGTGCTAGGGTCGGCGGGTCGTACCAAGAGACCCAGTACTTC. Its translation is CSARVGGSYQETQYF.

The chain combines TRBV3-1 with TRBJ2-2; the D gene is possibly TRBD2 (5 bases). The V gene lost 2 bases and the J gene lost 1 base, with 14 bases spanning the gap. CDR3 length: 17 amino acids. The germline V gene encodes CDR1 LGHDT and CDR2 YNNKEL (reference sequence). CDR3 protein: CASSQWFASGNTGELFF. The CDR3 bases are TGTGCCAGCAGCCAATGGTTCGCAAGCGGGAACACCGGGGAGCTGTTTTTT.

The rearrangement uses TRBV20-1 and TRBJ1-2, with D hard to call. The CDR3 is made up of 11 amino acids. From germline, CDR1 is DFQATT and CDR2 SNEGSKA (reference sequence). V was shortened by 6 bases and J by 3 bases, with 8 bases between the two germline ends. CDR3 loop: CSASLDYGYTF. In nucleotides, the CDR3 is TGCAGTGCCAGTTTGGACTATGGCTACACCTTC.

The chain recombines TRBV9 with TRBJ2-5, with D possibly being TRBD1 (5 bases). The V end was cut by 0 bases, the J end by 1 base, with 7 bases between. From germline, CDR1 is SGDLS and CDR2 YYNGEE. This CDR3 region has 14 residues. The CDR3: CASSVDRSQETQYF. The DNA of the CDR3 is TGTGCCAGCAGCGTAGACAGGAGCCAAGAGACCCAGTACTTC.

This clonotype turned up a few times. The chain combines TRBV4-3 with TRBJ2-2, with 12 nucleotides matching TRBD1. V was pared by 3 bases and J by 0 bases, with 14 bases of the junction left unmatched. This CDR3 region has 21 residues. The germline gives CDR1 LGHNA, CDR2 YSLEER. The CDR3 coding sequence is TGCGCCAGCAGCCAGAGCTCCCAGGGACAGGGGGCTTCTTCGAACACCGGGGAGCTGTTTTTT. Translated, it gives CASSQSSQGQGASSNTGELFF.